This T cell receptor (beta chain) was sequenced for a study of shared clonotypes between healthy human individuals (dated by TCRdb to the early 2020s). With respect to the entire study: The cohort included a few men and a couple of women between 18 and 49 years of age. For each donor, three plates each were used for CD4 naive and CD4 memory, two plates were used for CD8 naive, and one plate was used for CD8 memory. Leukapheresis yielded between about 0.85 and 10 billion PBMCs per donor. Libraries were prepared and TCR repertoires were sequenced by different laboratories using diverse techniques, in order to increase sequencing depth and limit assay-specific biases. To estimate repertoire size and how much clonotype sharing occurs between individuals, the study deeply sequenced the blood TCR repertoires of five healthy adults.

TCR CDR3 regions were amplified from genomic DNA by multiplex PCR using the deep immunoSEQ assay. Extracted genomic DNA from each cell subset was spread evenly across all wells of several immunoSEQ 96-well plates, with each plate serving as a replicate. For sorted subsets, about 220 ng of genomic DNA, equivalent to 30,000 or so T cell genomes, went into each replicate PCR. Purified libraries were measured with a Qubit 3.0 fluorometer, size-checked on a Bioanalyzer 2100, and measured again with the KAPA Library Quantification kit. Each immunoSEQ 96-well plate was sequenced on its own single-read 150-cycle Illumina NextSeq 550 flow cell. Per the original workflow: Because only junctional sequences without quality scores were contained in the immunoSEQ output, filtering matching that applied to full-length reads could not be performed. To assign V/J genes and CDR3, sequences were annotated against IMGT germline references using PyIR, a Python wrapper for IgBLAST v1.9. Reads were removed for weak V/J assignments (E-value above 1e-6), missing CDR3, stop codons, out-of-frame junctions, or ambiguous translated residues. A V3J clonotype was defined by an identical inferred V gene, J gene, and CDR3 amino acid sequence. To compute the percentage overlap between repertoires, the number of shared unique clonotypes was divided by the size of the smaller repertoire. Richness of each repertoire was evaluated using RTK rarefaction, the Chao1 estimator, and Recon v2.1 estimates of unobserved clonotypes. Generation probabilities were computed with OLGA for all TCRbeta clonotypes obtained by the gDNA method from several donors. As stored in TCRdb, this immuneACCESS dataset retains in-frame rearrangements with V and J assigned. A fraction of the clones does not appear; measured against another copy, unresolved V genes explain less than half of the discrepancy, and the remainder lacks a known reason. The V and J calls and clone size come from that table; D and trimming were worked out from the DNA. Recorded for this sample are about 680,000 clones; about 74% of them occurred a single time. The ten top clones hold about 1.7% of the sample.

Regarding this clone: Its antigen has not been determined. Base qualities are not provided; no much larger clone lies one nucleotide away.

CDR1 and CDR2 were assigned from the germline V gene (reference sequence) as GTSNPN and SVGIG. Trimming leaves V shorter by 5 bases and J shorter by 3 bases, with the junction holding 16 bases beyond the gene matches. CDR3 length: 18 amino acids, cysteine to phenylalanine. Only the CDR3 region is kept as DNA, spanning 54 bases read in frame from base 1. Results and caveats for the whole study, not just this receptor: Approximately 5% of naive CD4, around 3.6% of naive CD8, roughly 2.4% of memory CD4, and approximately 0.4% of memory CD8 clonotypes were shared across several donors. Estimated clonotype richness was generally larger for naive than for memory subsets. Clonotypes shared by all four sorted-subset donors showed higher generation probabilities than non-shared clonotypes. Even with the large sequencing depth, rarefaction of the sorted-subset datasets indicated that sequencing was incomplete. Based on pairwise subsampling, the degree of clonotype sharing among donors was expected to be affected by sequencing depth. Sampling was restricted to blood, and TCR repertoires in tissue are likely to differ from TCR repertoires in blood. Because the study included only a small number of donors, the genetic and exposure-history diversity represented was limited.

The donors were healthy, HIV-negative adults with no recently reported acute infections or vaccinations. Every donor was a Caucasian adult residing in Nashville, Tennessee, USA. CD4+ T cells were enriched by magnetic negative selection; naive cells were then positively selected on CD45RA, and the negative fraction formed the memory subset. Blood was obtained by leukapheresis, after which PBMCs were separated by Ficoll-Histopaque density gradient centrifugation and cryopreserved in liquid nitrogen vapor phase. Analytical flow cytometry was used to check the purity and quantity of every magnetically sorted T cell population. Each sorted fraction had its genomic DNA isolated and then quantified by UV absorbance on a Nanodrop 2000c.

Recombination linked TRBV30 to TRBJ1-2; the central 12 bases match TRBD1. This receptor was obtained from a woman aged 30 to 39 in good health. Sequencing input: memory CD4+ T cells sorted from blood. The sample's cell subset or site label, in plain terms: CD45RA-negative fraction. The DNA sequence is as follows: TGTGCCTGGGGCTTCCGGGGACAGGGGGCAAGTGGGTACTATGGCTACACCTTC. Its protein is CAWGFRGQGASGYYGYTF.